This T cell receptor beta chain came from a study of cytomegalovirus exposure and HLA in healthy donors. Looked up from germline, CDR1 is SGHVS and CDR2 is FNYEAQ. This CDR3 has 13 residues. Study-level points and caveats: Researchers reportedly found TCR beta sequences accurately predicted most subjects' HLA-A and HLA-B alleles. Reportedly, diagnosis of cytomegalovirus status by the classifier showed high specificity and sensitivity.

This PCR relied on a set of 60 Vbeta primers and 13 Jbeta primers. The repertoire was sequenced with immunoSEQ multiplex PCR; TCRdb's copy has only in-frame clones and lacks some. Among 95,000 to 150,000 clones listed, about three quarters were seen once. All the people who gave samples were healthy bone marrow donors. A remark on this clone: Its antigen is unknown. Sequence at one end of the junction differs from germline and may be a read error.

Sequencing was done on a sample of PBMCs. The TCR was taken from a man between 45 and 60 years old in good health and CMV-seronegative. The rearrangement joins TRBV7-6 to TRBJ1-1, with 8 positions matching TRBD1. CDR3 nucleotides: TGTGCCAGCAGCTCCACGGTAACAGGGGGTGTCTTTTTT. This sequence encodes CASSSTVTGGVFF.